This T cell receptor (beta chain) originates from a study of cytomegalovirus exposure and HLA in healthy donors. Sequencing was performed with immunoSEQ multiplex PCR; in TCRdb, only in-frame clones are kept and a portion is missing. The sample shows more than 200,000 clones, about 88% of them seen only once. V was pared by 5 bases and J by 7 bases, with 8 bases of the junction left unmatched. CDR1 LNHDA and CDR2 SQIVND come from the germline V gene (reference sequence). The CDR3 extends over 13 amino acids. General study results and limits: Most TCR sequences proved rare, with some public TCRs found in many donors. The study recorded 150 to 200 TCR beta chains that were cytomegalovirus-associated.

This clone has just one count. Its specificity is unknown. Donors came from a validation cohort of 90 to 150 subjects, distinct from the first 666-subject cohort. Sequenced input: PBMCs. The V gene is TRBV19, the J gene TRBJ2-7; TRBD1 matches at 7 bases. The TCR sequence derives from a man aged 18 to 35 in good health and CMV-seropositive. The CDR3 DNA follows: TGTGCCAGTAGTGGCAGGGGGAGTGGGGAGCAGTACTTC. Translating it yields CASSGRGSGEQYF. Full variable domain (remainder filled in from reference TRBV19 and TRBJ2-7): DGGITQSPKYLFRKEGQNVTLSCEQNLNHDAMYWYRQDPGQGLRLIYYSQIVNDFQKGDIAEGYSVSREKKESFPLTVTSAQKNPTAFYLCASSGRGSGEQYFGPGTRLTVT.